Following are 24 T cell receptor beta chains from one sample sequenced in a study of early T cells in non-severe SARS-CoV-2 infection. Each CDR3 protein gets one entry after TCRdb re-called the 5' RACE reads with MiXCR. The sample has 55,000 to 80,000 distinct CDR3 sequences; roughly 11% are singletons. Here the sequenced sample was whole blood, taken at baseline. The receptor source for this set is an adult who was a healthcare worker with PCR-confirmed SARS-CoV-2 infection or an uninfected control (not recorded which).

This chain connects TRBV7-3 to TRBJ2-3, with D perhaps TRBD1 (5 bases). CDR3 length: 17 amino acids. Germline CDR1 reads SGHTA; CDR2 reads FQGTGA. V was cut by 2 bases and J by 1 base, with 16 bases left in between. CDR3 sequence (DNA): TGTGCCAGCAGCTTAGTGGGAAAGGGCAGGGGCACAGATACGCAGTATTTT. Protein product: CASSLVGKGRGTDTQYF. Filled out from reference TRBV7-3 and TRBJ2-3, the complete variable domain reads GAGVSQTPSNKVTEKGKYVELRCDPISGHTALYWYRQSLGQGPEFLIYFQGTGAADDSGLPNDRFFAVRPEGSVSTLKIQRTERGDSAVYLCASSLVGKGRGTDTQYFGPGTRLTVL.

This clonotype was seen repeatedly, ten times or more. V usage is TRBV20-1 and J usage is TRBJ2-3; the match to TRBD2 covers 12 bases. The CDR3 is 16 residues long. Germline V gene lookup returns CDR1 DFQATT and CDR2 SNEGSKA (reference sequence). With 6 bases clipped from V and 3 bases from J, the junction kept 10 bases outside the gene matches. The CDR3 protein is CSASPLAGGSTDTQYF. DNA of the CDR3: TGCAGTGCGTCCCCCCTAGCGGGAGGGTCTACAGATACGCAGTATTTT.

The chain is built from TRBV19 and TRBJ2-7; 7 positions match TRBD1. Looked up from germline, CDR1 is LNHDA and CDR2 is SQIVND (reference sequence). The CDR3 runs to 15 residues. V gave up 4 bases and J gave up 0 bases; unmatched junction bases: 6. The CDR3 DNA follows: TGTGCCAGTAGTAAAGGTGGGGACAGCTCCTACGAGCAGTACTTC. Translation gives CASSKGGDSSYEQYF.

The table lists this clonotype with a few counts. V usage is TRBV25-1 and J usage is TRBJ2-5; 12 bases fit TRBD1. CDR3 length: 17 residues. Germline values: CDR1 MGHDK, CDR2 SYGVNS. The trim removed 4 bases at V and 5 bases at J, leaving 11 bases unmatched. The CDR3 nucleotides read TGTGCCAGCAGTGGAGGAAGGGGACAGGGGGCTGGGGAGACCCAGTACTTC. Protein product: CASSGGRGQGAGETQYF.

The chain combines TRBV4-1 with TRBJ2-7; D possibly corresponds to TRBD1 (6 bases). Trimming took off 4 bases at V and 4 bases at J, with 14 bases between the two ends. The CDR3 loop spans 14 amino acids. In germline, CDR1 is MGHRA, CDR2 YSYEKL. In DNA, the CDR3 is TGCGCCAGCAGCCCTTTGGGCAGGGGTTACGAGCAGTACTTC. Translating gives CASSPLGRGYEQYF.

This clonotype was observed at least ten times. The chain uses TRBV3-1 and TRBJ2-7; TRBD1 matches 7 bases. The ends lost 4 bases at V and 2 bases at J; junction bases unmatched: 2. Germline CDR1 and CDR2: LGHDT and YNNKEL (reference sequence). The CDR3 extends over 13 amino acids. CDR3 DNA: TGTGCCAGCAGCCGAGGGACAGCCTACGAGCAGTACTTC. As protein: CASSRGTAYEQYF.

This clonotype was observed a handful of times. The rearrangement joins TRBV4-2 to TRBJ2-1, with 7 bases matching TRBD2. Trimming took 4 bases from V and 2 from J; bases not matched to a gene: 11. CDR3 length: 17 residues. Germline V gene sequence: CDR1 LGHNA, CDR2 YNFKEQ. In DNA form, the CDR3 reads TGTGCCAGCAGCCGAGCCCCCTTAGCGGGCCCCTACAATGAGCAGTTCTTC. This translates into CASSRAPLAGPYNEQFF.

This chain joins TRBV29-1 and TRBJ1-5; D is unresolved. V dropped 4 bases and J dropped 2 bases, with 9 bases sitting between them. Looked up from germline, CDR1 is SQVTM and CDR2 is ANQGSEA. The CDR3 consists of 13 residues. CDR3 in amino acids: CSVGAVGNQPQHF. The CDR3 DNA reads TGCAGCGTTGGAGCTGTCGGCAATCAGCCCCAGCATTTT.

As DNA, the CDR3 is TGTGCCAGTAGTTCTGCCATCCTCTACGAGCAGTACTTC. Amino acid sequence: CASSSAILYEQYF. J is TRBJ2-7 and V is TRBV19; D uncertain. Trimming took 5 bases from V and 3 from J, leaving 11 bases between them. CDR3 length equals 13 residues. Germline assignment: CDR1 LNHDA and CDR2 SQIVND (reference sequence).

This clonotype has only a few counts. The chain recombines TRBV6-5 with TRBJ1-3, with TRBD1 as a possible D gene (5 bases). V was shortened by 10 bases and J by 2 bases, with 12 bases between the two germline ends. The germline V gene encodes CDR1 MNHEY and CDR2 SVGAGI. The CDR3 spans 13 residues. The CDR3 protein is CATRQGAGNTIYF. The CDR3 DNA reads as TGTGCCACCCGGCAGGGTGCTGGAAACACCATATATTTT.

This clonotype was counted between two and nine times. This chain uses TRBV4-1 with TRBJ2-6, with D possibly being TRBD1 (5 bases). Germline assignment: CDR1 MGHRA and CDR2 YSYEKL. V lost 0 bases and J lost 0, with 12 bases in between. This CDR3 is 18 amino acids long. CDR3 nucleotide sequence: TGCGCCAGCAGCCAAGATACAGGAAAGCCCTCTGGGGCCAACGTCCTGACTTTC. Translation gives CASSQDTGKPSGANVLTF.

V and J are TRBV3-1 and TRBJ2-4; D not resolved. Germline lookup yields CDR1 LGHDT and CDR2 YNNKEL (reference sequence). Trimming removed 0 bases from V and 6 bases from J, with 6 bases in between. This CDR3 region has 13 residues. CDR3 DNA sequence: TGTGCCAGCAGCCAAGATCTAGGAAACATTCAGTACTTC. Amino acid sequence: CASSQDLGNIQYF.

This clonotype was seen many times. The chain employs TRBV29-1 and TRBJ2-7; D is possibly TRBD2 (7 bases). This CDR3 contains 15 residues. The V gene lost 0 bases and the J gene lost 6 bases, with 18 bases spanning the gap. The germline CDR1 and CDR2 sequences are SQVTM and ANQGSEA. In DNA form, the CDR3 reads TGCAGCGTTGAAGATAGGGAGGGGGTACAGGGCGAGCAGTACTTC. The encoded protein is CSVEDREGVQGEQYF.

This clonotype has ten or more counts. The chain uses TRBV7-9 and TRBJ1-4; unclear D gene. V lost 8 bases and J 6 bases, leaving 7 bases between the germline ends. CDR1 SEHNR and CDR2 FQNEAQ come from the germline V gene (reference sequence). The length of the CDR3 is 11 residues. CDR3 sequence reads: CASGRDEKLFF. The DNA of the CDR3 is TGTGCCAGCGGGAGAGATGAAAAACTGTTTTTT.

The V and J genes are TRBV4-1 and TRBJ2-1; TRBD2 agrees at 7 bases. Trimming cost V 3 bases and J 4 bases; bases outside gene matches: 9. Germline CDR1 is MGHRA and CDR2 is YSYEKL. This CDR3 comprises 16 residues. The CDR3 sequence: CASSQGRVAEYNEQFF. CDR3 in DNA: TGCGCCAGCAGCCAGGGGAGGGTAGCAGAATACAATGAGCAGTTCTTC.

This rearrangement joins TRBV11-2 to TRBJ2-2; possibly TRBD1 for D (6 bases). The CDR3 length is 18 residues. V dropped 5 bases and J dropped 1 base, with 20 bases sitting between them. The germline V gene has CDR1 SGHAT and CDR2 FQNNGV. This CDR3 reads CASSKKGIRTVNTGELFF. CDR3 DNA: TGTGCCAGCAGCAAAAAGGGGATCCGGACAGTGAACACCGGGGAGCTGTTTTTT.

This clonotype was counted between two and nine times. The V call is TRBV25-1, the J call TRBJ1-4, with TRBD1 identical over 7 bases. Germline CDR1 MGHDK, CDR2 SYGVNS. This CDR3 has 15 residues. V gave up 6 bases and J gave up 4 bases; unmatched junction bases: 8. CDR3 amino acids: CASRLGTAINEKLFF. CDR3 coding DNA: TGTGCCAGCAGACTGGGGACAGCAATTAATGAAAAACTGTTTTTT.

V is TRBV5-1 and J is TRBJ1-1; D perhaps matches TRBD1 (6 bases). Per germline, CDR1 SGHRS and CDR2 YFSETQ. Trimming cost V 1 base and J 1 base, with 8 bases left between them. CDR3 length equals 14 residues. The CDR3 DNA sequence: TGCGCCAGCAGCTTGTGGACAGCGAACACTGAAGCTTTCTTT. As protein: CASSLWTANTEAFF.

V and J are TRBV18 and TRBJ2-7; possible D gene TRBD1, 5 bases. Germline V gives CDR1 KGHSH, CDR2 LQKENI. V lost 3 bases and J lost 5, with 8 bases in between. There are 12 residues in the CDR3. CDR3 residues: CASSPGHNEQYF. The CDR3 DNA is TGTGCCAGCTCACCCGGACATAACGAGCAGTACTTC.

There are a few counts of this clonotype. This chain links TRBV25-1 with TRBJ2-5; D uncertain. Trimming shortened V by 4 bases and J by 13 bases, and 22 bases separated the two germline ends. Germline assignment: CDR1 MGHDK and CDR2 SYGVNS. The CDR3 length is 14 residues. The CDR3 bases are TGTGCCAGCAGTGGAATCGAGTCCGGCACCTTGGGGTACTTC. Its protein is CASSGIESGTLGYF.

This clonotype came up many times. V usage is TRBV29-1 and J usage is TRBJ1-2, with TRBD1 matching 7 bases. CDR1 SQVTM and CDR2 ANQGSEA come from the germline V gene. V shed 4 bases and J 5 bases; nucleotides not matched to a gene: 4. The CDR3 has 12 amino acids. CDR3 nucleotide sequence: TGCAGCGTTGGGCAGGGGGTTTATGGCTACACCTTC. This translates into CSVGQGVYGYTF. Drawing the rest from reference TRBV29-1 and TRBJ1-2, the complete variable domain is SAVISQKPSRDICQRGTSLTIQCQVDSQVTMMFWYRQQPGQSLTLIATANQGSEATYESGFVIDKFPISRPNLTFSTLTVSNMSPEDSSIYLCSVGQGVYGYTFGSGTRLTVV.

This clonotype has more than one count but fewer than ten. The CDR3 DNA sequence: TGTGCAAGTCGCTCCCACCGTGAAGCTGACTCCTACAATGAGCAGTTCTTC. Its protein product is CASRSHREADSYNEQFF. The chain is built from TRBV12-2 and TRBJ2-1. TRBV12-2 is labeled a pseudogene. The CDR3 is 17 amino acids.

The chain joins TRBV7-2 to TRBJ2-1, with 12 bases fitting TRBD2. Losses at the gene ends were 6 bases for V and 4 bases for J; bases not matched to a gene: 1. CDR1 is SGHTA and CDR2 is FQGNSA in the germline V gene. This CDR3 spans 14 amino acids. CDR3 amino acids: CASRTSGGYNEQFF. For the CDR3, the DNA is TGTGCCAGCAGGACTAGCGGGGGTTACAATGAGCAGTTCTTC.

At least ten counts were recorded for this clonotype. The chain links TRBV24-1 to TRBJ2-1; 7 bases line up with TRBD2. V was clipped by 1 base and J by 4 bases; unmatched bases: 3. The CDR3 sequence is 15 residues long. Germline V gene sequence: CDR1 KGHDR, CDR2 SFDVKD. CDR3 sequence (DNA): TGTGCCACCAGTGATTTAAGAGCGGGGTACAATGAGCAGTTCTTC. Its translation: CATSDLRAGYNEQFF.